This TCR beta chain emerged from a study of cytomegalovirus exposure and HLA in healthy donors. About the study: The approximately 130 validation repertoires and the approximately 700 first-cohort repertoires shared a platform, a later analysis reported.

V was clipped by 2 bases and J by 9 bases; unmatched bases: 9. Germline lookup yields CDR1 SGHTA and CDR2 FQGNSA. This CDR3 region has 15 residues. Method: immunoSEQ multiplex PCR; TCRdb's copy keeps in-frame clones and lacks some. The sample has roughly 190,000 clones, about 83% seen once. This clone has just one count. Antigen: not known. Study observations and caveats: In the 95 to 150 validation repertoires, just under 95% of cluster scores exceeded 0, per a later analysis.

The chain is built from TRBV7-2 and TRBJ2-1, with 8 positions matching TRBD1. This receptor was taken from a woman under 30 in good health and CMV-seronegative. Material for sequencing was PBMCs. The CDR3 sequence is CASSLQGAFNGEQFF. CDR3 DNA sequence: TGTGCCAGCAGCTTACAGGGGGCTTTCAACGGTGAGCAGTTCTTC. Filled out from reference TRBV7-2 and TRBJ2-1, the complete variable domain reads GAGVSQSPSNKVTEKGKDVELRCDPISGHTALYWYRQSLGQGLEFLIYFQGNSAPDKSGLPSDRFSAERTGGSVSTLTIQRTQQEDSAVYLCASSLQGAFNGEQFFGPGTRLTVL.